This T cell receptor (beta chain) stems from a study of response to subunit inactivated influenza vaccine. Germline loops: CDR1 SGHAT, CDR2 FQNNGV. Between the trimmed V and J ends, which lost 0 bases and 5 bases, there was a span of 8 bases. The CDR3 totals 13 residues. This clonotype was counted between two and nine times. Via MiXCR, TCRdb re-called the RT-PCR reads, giving one row per CDR3 protein. The sample records 450,000 to 600,000 distinct CDR3 sequences, approximately 7.7% being singletons. This sequence originates from a man aged 50 to 75 who received an inactivated influenza vaccine. The input for sequencing was PBMCs from blood, taken around 25 months after vaccination. This chain joins TRBV11-2 and TRBJ2-7; D call uncertain. CDR3 DNA sequence: TGTGCCAGCAGCTTAGATCAGCTACACGAGCAGTACTTC. It is translated as CASSLDQLHEQYF.